The entry below describes one TCR beta chain. Its cognate antigen is unknown. Trimming shortened V by 3 bases and J by 0 bases, and 12 bases separated the two germline ends. From germline, CDR1 is MGHDK and CDR2 SYGVNS. The CDR3 covers 15 residues. Repertoires were generated with immunoSEQ multiplex PCR, while TCRdb's copy carries only in-frame clones and drops some. The sample includes 100,000 or so clones, around 90% of them seen just once. The data belong to a study of PD-1 blockade in classical Hodgkin lymphoma. Study observations and caveats: Only CD4+ TCR diversity, not CD8+, had risen significantly by C4D1.

Noted time point: cycle 4 day 1 (C4D1), after five to seven weeks of nivolumab. All the patients suffered relapse after autologous stem cell transplantation, and brentuximab vedotin exposure differed. Best responses included complete response and partial response; otherwise, the best response was progressive disease. The clonotype originates from a human donor with classical Hodgkin lymphoma. The specimen comprised peripheral blood mononuclear cells (PBMCs), sampled before the fourth cycle of nivolumab. V is TRBV25-1 and J is TRBJ2-7; maybe TRBD1 (6 bases). CDR3 in amino acids: CASSDLTGSSYEQYF. As DNA, the CDR3 is TGTGCCAGCAGTGACCTGACAGGAAGCTCCTACGAGCAGTACTTC.